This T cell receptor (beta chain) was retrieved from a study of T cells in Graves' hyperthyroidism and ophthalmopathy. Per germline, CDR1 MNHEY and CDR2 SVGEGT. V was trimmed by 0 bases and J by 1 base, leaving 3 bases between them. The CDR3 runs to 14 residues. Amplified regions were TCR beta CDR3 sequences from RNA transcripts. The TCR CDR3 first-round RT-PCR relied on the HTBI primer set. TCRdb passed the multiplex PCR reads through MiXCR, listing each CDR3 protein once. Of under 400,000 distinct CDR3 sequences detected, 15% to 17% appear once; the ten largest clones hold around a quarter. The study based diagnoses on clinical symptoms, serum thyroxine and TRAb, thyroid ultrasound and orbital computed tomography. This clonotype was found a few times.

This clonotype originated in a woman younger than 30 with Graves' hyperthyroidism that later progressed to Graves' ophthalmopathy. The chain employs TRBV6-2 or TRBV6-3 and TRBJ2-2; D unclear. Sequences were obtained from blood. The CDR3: CASSYSLNTGELFF. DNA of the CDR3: TGTGCCAGCAGTTACTCGTTGAACACCGGGGAGCTGTTTTTT.